The source of this T cell receptor (beta chain) is a study of vaccination effects on CD4 cells after COVID-19 (dated by TCRdb to 2021 to 2024). For the wider study: Participants received two doses of either the BNT162b2 or the mRNA-1273 mRNA SARS-CoV-2 vaccine. Cultures from other donors in the study were sequenced using the Oncomine TCR Beta short-read assay on an Illumina iSeq 100. SARS-CoV-2 spike-specific CD4+ TCR repertoires from before and after mRNA vaccination were compared in COVID-19 convalescent patients and in infection-naive vaccine recipients. The full study included 10 COVID-19 convalescent patients and a handful of SARS-CoV-2-naive healthy vaccine recipients. Pre-vaccine samples were collected from two convalescent patients 16 days and one week before the first dose, corresponding to 142 and 148 days after COVID-19 diagnosis. Broader findings and caveats from the paper: For convalescent patients, new clones induced by the vaccine made up most of the post-vaccine spike-reactive repertoire, and these new clones were largely distinct from the clones induced by infection. At late post-vaccination timepoints, both infection-induced and vaccine-induced clones showed marked clonal contraction, consistent with waning T cell responses. Limitations of the study were the small number of convalescent patients and the absence of early post-infection timepoints.

V loses 5 bases, J loses 8 bases, and the germline ends lie 22 bases apart. Sequences SGHNT (CDR1) and YENEEA (CDR2) are obtained from the germline V gene. Including cysteine and phenylalanine, the CDR3 has 16 amino acids. The CDR3 DNA has 48 bases and is translated from base 1. Notes on this clone: Its binding antigen is unknown. One base away there is no much larger clone; base qualities are not given.

In the ViraFEST assay, PBMC were stimulated with viral peptide pools, and TCR sequencing was then used to find antigen-specific CD4+ T cell clonotypes based on their expansion. After roughly 11 days of culture, CD4+ T cells were isolated with the EasySep CD4+ T cell isolation kit. Convalescent patients had PCR-confirmed SARS-CoV-2 infection between March and December 2020, before Alpha, Beta and Delta variants emerged in the United States. A few million PBMC per well were cultured with approximately 10 ug/ml peptides in IMDM containing roughly 5% human AB serum, approximately 10 IU/ml IL-2 and gentamicin. On days 3 and 7, half of the culture medium was replaced with fresh IL-2-containing medium. Unless noted otherwise, every peptide stimulation condition was grown in triplicate wells. PBMC were separated from whole blood using Ficoll-Paque Plus gradient centrifugation and were then either cryopreserved at -140C or used fresh. Genomic DNA was extracted from cultured CD4+ T cells with the QIAamp micro DNA kit.

Libraries were built with the immunoSEQ multiplex PCR assay. DNA from the cultured, isolated CD4+ T cells was subjected to TCR beta CDR3 sequencing. Regarding the original processing steps: Non-productive TCR sequences were discarded, and reads were trimmed to the CDR3 region, with only CDR3s of 7 or more amino acids retained. Antigen-specific clonotypes were identified with the MANAFEST web app by comparing expansion in peptide wells against reference cultures. To be called positive, a clone needed expansion at FDR<0.05 compared with the reference and with all other wells, an odds ratio greater than 5, and a frequency greater than 0.1% in two replicate wells. A clonotype was defined as cross-reactive if the clonotype was significantly expanded both in SARS-CoV-2 spike wells and in at least one common cold coronavirus spike condition. Using the stringdist R package, CDR3 similarity was measured by Levenshtein distance, and unrooted trees were constructed with ape in R 3.6.1. TCRdb took over this immuneACCESS table, retaining in-frame rearrangements with V and J assigned. Such tables are incomplete; in checked studies, under half of the missing clones stem from an unresolved V gene, and the remainder is unexplained. The DNA was the basis for D and trimming; V, J and clone size are from that table. Across this sample there are 20,000 to 25,000 clones, with approximately 73% seen only once. Of the sample, roughly 34% falls within the top ten clones.

The sequence came from a human donor who had a prior SARS-CoV-2 infection. Sequencing used CD4+ T cells from PBMCs cultured with a peptide pool, obtained before COVID-19 vaccination. Recombination connected TRBV11-3 to TRBJ2-1, and the D gene may be TRBD2, 7 bases matching. The nucleotide sequence reads as follows: TGTGCCAGCAGCGTTACTTGGGGGGGGCAATCTCATGAGCAGTTCTTC. This gives the protein CASSVTWGGQSHEQFF.